The next 4 T cell receptor beta chains were all read from a single sample in a study of shared clonotypes between healthy human individuals. Profiled with immunoSEQ multiplex PCR; TCRdb holds only in-frame clones, not every one. The table includes some 470,000 clones, 75% to 85% detected once. The specimen was PBMCs. Receptor source: a woman between 40 and 55 years old in good health. Some clones in this sample may be carry-over from other donors' samples.

The rearrangement uses TRBV11-3 and TRBJ2-2; 11 bases map to TRBD2. Germline V gives CDR1 SGHNT, CDR2 YENEEA. With V trimmed by 1 base and J by 6 bases, 1 base remained unmatched. CDR3 length equals 15 residues. CDR3 bases: TGTGCCAGCAGCTTAGGACTAGCGGGATCCGGGGAGCTGTTTTTT. Translating it yields CASSLGLAGSGELFF.

This clone was recorded only once. CDR3 loop: CASSLFSGGLTDTQYF. CDR3 nucleotide sequence: TGTGCCAGCAGCCTGTTCTCCGGGGGCCTCACAGATACGCAGTATTTT. The V gene is TRBV9, the J gene TRBJ2-3, with D perhaps assigned TRBD1 or TRBD2 (6 bases each). CDR3 length equals 16 residues. V was cut by 4 bases and J by 2 bases, with 17 bases left in between. Germline CDR1 and CDR2: SGDLS and YYNGEE.

This chain links TRBV28 with TRBJ2-1; a weak D match, TRBD2 (5 bases). The CDR3 is made up of 15 amino acids. Germline values: CDR1 MDHEN, CDR2 SYDVKM. Trimming pared 7 bases from V and 3 bases from J, leaving 16 bases between. The DNA for the CDR3 is TGTGCCAGCAAAACCACGGGGAGAAGCTACAATGAGCAGTTCTTC. Its translation: CASKTTGRSYNEQFF.

The chain recombines TRBV4-3 with TRBJ2-2; 10 nucleotides line up with TRBD1. The V segment lost 4 bases and the J segment 7 bases; nucleotides outside the gene matches: 9. CDR3 length: 16 amino acids. Germline V gene data show CDR1 as LGHNA and CDR2 as YSLEER. The CDR3 is CASSRSRDRGYGELFF. The DNA for the CDR3 is TGCGCCAGCAGCCGAAGCCGGGACAGGGGATACGGGGAGCTGTTTTTT.